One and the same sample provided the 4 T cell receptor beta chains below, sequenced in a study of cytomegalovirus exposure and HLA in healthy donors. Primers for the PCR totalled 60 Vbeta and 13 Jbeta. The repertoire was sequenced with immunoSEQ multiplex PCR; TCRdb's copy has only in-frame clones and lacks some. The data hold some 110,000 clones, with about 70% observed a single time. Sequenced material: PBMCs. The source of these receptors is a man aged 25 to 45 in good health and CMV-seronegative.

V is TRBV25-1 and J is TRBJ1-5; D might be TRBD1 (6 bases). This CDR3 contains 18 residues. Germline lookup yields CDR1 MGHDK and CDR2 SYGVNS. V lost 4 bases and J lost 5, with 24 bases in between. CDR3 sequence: CASSASGTYSRGDQPQHF. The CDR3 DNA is TGTGCCAGCAGTGCCTCCGGGACATACTCACGTGGGGATCAGCCCCAGCATTTT.

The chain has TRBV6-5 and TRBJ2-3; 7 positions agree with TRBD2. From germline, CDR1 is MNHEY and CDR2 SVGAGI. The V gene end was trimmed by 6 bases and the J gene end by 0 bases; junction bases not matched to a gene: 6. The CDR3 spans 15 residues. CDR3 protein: CASRLSGTSTDTQYF. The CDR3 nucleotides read TGTGCCAGCAGACTAAGCGGGACTAGCACAGATACGCAGTATTTT.

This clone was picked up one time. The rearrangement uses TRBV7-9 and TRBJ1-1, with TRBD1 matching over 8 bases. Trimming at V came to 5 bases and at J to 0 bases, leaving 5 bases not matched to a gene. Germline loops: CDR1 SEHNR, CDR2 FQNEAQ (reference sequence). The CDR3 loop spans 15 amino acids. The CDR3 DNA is TGTGCCAGCAGCGGATCAGGGGGCTTGAACACTGAAGCTTTCTTT. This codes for CASSGSGGLNTEAFF.

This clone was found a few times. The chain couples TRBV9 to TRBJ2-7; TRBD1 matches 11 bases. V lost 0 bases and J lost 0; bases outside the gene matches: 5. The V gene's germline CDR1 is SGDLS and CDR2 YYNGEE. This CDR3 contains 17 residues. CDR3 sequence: CASSVGVGTGGSYEQYF. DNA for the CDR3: TGTGCCAGCAGCGTAGGAGTGGGGACAGGGGGCTCCTACGAGCAGTACTTC.